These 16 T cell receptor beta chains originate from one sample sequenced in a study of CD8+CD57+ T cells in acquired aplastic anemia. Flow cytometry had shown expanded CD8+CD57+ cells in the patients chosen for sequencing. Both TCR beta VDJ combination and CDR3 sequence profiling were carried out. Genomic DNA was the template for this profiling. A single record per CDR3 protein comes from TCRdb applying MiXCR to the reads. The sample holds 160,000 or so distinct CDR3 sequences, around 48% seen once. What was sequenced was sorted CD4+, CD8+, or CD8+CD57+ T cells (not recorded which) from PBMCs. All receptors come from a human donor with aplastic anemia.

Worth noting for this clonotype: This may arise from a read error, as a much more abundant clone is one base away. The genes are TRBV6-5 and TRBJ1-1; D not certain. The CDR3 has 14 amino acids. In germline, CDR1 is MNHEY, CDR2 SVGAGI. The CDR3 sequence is CASSYSIGRTEASF. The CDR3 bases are TGTGCCAGCAGTTACTCGATCGGGCGCACTGAAGCTTCCTTT.

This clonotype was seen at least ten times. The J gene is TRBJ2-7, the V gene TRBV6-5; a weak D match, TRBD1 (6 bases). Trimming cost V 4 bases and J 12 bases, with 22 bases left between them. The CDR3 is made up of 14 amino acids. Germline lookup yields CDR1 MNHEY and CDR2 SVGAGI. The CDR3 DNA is TGTGCCAGCAGTTCTCCAACAGGGTCAGCCTCGGTGTACTTC. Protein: CASSSPTGSASVYF.

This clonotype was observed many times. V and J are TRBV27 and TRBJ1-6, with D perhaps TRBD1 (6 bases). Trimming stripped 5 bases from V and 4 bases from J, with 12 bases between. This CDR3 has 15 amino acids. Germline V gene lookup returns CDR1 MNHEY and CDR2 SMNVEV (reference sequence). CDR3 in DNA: TGTGCCAGCAGTCGCGGGGGCAGGTATAATTCACCCCTCCACTTT. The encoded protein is CASSRGGRYNSPLHF.

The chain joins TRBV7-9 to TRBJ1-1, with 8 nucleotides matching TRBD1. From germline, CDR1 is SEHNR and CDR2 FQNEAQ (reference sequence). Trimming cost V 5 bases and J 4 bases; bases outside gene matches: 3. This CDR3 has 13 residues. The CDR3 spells CASSGDRFTEAFF. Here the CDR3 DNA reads TGTGCCAGCAGCGGGGACAGGTTCACTGAAGCTTTCTTT.

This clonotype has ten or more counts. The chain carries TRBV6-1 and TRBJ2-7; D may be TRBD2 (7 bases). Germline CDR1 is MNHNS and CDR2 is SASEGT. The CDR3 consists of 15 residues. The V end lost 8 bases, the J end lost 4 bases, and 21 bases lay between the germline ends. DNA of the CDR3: TGTGCCAGCCGGCCGGCGGGGGCCCCTTGGTACGAGCAGTACTTC. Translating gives CASRPAGAPWYEQYF.

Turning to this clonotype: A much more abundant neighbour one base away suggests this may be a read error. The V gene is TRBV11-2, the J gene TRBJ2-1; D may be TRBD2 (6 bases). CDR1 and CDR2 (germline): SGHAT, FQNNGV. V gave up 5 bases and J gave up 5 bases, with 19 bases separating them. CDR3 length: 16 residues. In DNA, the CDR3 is TGTGCCAGCAGCCCAGGTAGCGCGGGGCCCGACAATGAGCAGTTCTTC. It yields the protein CASSPGSAGPDNEQFF.

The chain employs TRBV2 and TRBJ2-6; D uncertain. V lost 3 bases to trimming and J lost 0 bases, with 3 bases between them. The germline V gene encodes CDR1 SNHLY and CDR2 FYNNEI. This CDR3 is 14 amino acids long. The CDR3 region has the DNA TGTGCCAGCAGTGACGACTCTGGGGCCAACGTCCTGACTTTC. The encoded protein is CASSDDSGANVLTF.

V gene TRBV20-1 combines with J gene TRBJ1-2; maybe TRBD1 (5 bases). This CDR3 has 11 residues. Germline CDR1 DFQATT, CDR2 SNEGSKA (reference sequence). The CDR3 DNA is TGCAGCGGTTGGCAGGGTCAGGGCTACACCTTC. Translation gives CSGWQGQGYTF.

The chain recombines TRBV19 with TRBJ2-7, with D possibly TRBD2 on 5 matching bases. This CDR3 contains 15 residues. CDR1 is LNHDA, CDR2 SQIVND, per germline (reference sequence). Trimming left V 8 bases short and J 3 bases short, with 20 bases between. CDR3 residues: CASLNAGNPLYEQYF. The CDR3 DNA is TGTGCCAGTCTTAATGCGGGTAACCCTCTCTACGAGCAGTACTTC.

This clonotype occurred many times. The CDR3 spells CASSPGLAGGSSTDTQYF. Written as DNA, the CDR3 is TGTGCCAGTAGCCCGGGACTAGCGGGGGGCTCTAGCACAGATACGCAGTATTTT. The rearrangement links TRBV19 to TRBJ2-3; 15 nucleotides match TRBD2. Germline V gene data show CDR1 as LNHDA and CDR2 as SQIVND (reference sequence). V was pared by 6 bases and J by 0 bases, with 7 bases of the junction left unmatched. The CDR3 loop spans 18 amino acids.

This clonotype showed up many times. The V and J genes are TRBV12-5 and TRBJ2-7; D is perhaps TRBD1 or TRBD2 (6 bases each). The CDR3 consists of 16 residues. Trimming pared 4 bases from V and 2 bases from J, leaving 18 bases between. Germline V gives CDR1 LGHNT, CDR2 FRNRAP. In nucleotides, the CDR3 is TGTGCTAGTGGTTGGAACCCAGGAGGGGGGCCCTACGAGCAGTACTTC. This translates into CASGWNPGGGPYEQYF.

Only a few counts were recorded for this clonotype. This CDR3 reads CASSEEGTGASYEQYF. CDR3 nucleotide sequence: TGCGCCAGCAGTGAGGAAGGGACAGGGGCATCCTACGAGCAGTACTTC. This chain joins TRBV10-2 and TRBJ2-7; 10 bases align to TRBD1. The CDR3 has 16 residues. J lost 1 base, V lost 2 bases, and 5 bases had no gene match. From germline, CDR1 is WSHSY and CDR2 SAAADI.

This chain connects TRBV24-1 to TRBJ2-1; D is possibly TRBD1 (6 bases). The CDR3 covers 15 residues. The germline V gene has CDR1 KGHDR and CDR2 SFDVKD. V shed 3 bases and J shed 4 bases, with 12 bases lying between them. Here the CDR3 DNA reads TGTGCCACCAGTGATAGTCAGGGGAGATACAATGAGCAGTTCTTC. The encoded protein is CATSDSQGRYNEQFF.

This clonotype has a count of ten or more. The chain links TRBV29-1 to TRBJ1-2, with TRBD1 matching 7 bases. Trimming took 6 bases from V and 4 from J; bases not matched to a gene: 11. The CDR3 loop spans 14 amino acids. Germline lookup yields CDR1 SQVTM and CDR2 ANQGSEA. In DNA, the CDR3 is TGCAGCGTGGCACCAGGGGGGGGGGGCTATGGCTACACCTTC. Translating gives CSVAPGGGGYGYTF.

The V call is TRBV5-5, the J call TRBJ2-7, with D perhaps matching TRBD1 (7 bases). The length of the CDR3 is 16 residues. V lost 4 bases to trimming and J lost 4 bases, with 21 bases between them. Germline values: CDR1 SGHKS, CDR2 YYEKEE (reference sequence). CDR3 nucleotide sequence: TGTGCCAGCAGCAGTCCTGGAGGCCAGGGGGGATACGAGCAGTACTTC. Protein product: CASSSPGGQGGYEQYF.

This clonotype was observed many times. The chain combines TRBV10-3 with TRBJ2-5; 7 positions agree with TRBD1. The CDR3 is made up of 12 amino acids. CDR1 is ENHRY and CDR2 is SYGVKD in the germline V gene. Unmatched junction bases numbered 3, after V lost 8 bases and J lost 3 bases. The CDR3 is CAIGTGEETQYF. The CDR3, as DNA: TGTGCCATCGGAACAGGGGAAGAGACCCAGTACTTC.